The 13 T cell receptor beta chains given below trace back to one sample, sequenced in a study of Ad26.COV2.S vaccination and SARS-CoV-2 variants. Indicated treatment: roughly 18 received Ad26.COV2.S at low or high dose, single or two shots; several received placebo; per-sample allocation not given. Day 63 after the first vaccine or placebo injection was the time point for sampling. Sequencing used immunoSEQ multiplex PCR; TCRdb keeps in-frame clones, though not all of them. The sample has some 250,000 clones, roughly 90% seen once. The input for sequencing was peripheral blood, taken in a trial of Ad26.COV2.S vaccine versus placebo. All receptors come from a person between 18 and 59 years old who received the Ad26.COV2.S COVID-19 vaccine or a placebo.

CDR3 DNA: TGTGCCAGCAGCTTATCTGGACTAGCGGGAGACAATGAGCAGTTCTTC. Encoded protein: CASSLSGLAGDNEQFF. This chain links TRBV7-6 with TRBJ2-1; TRBD2 agrees at 13 bases. Germline loops: CDR1 SGHVS, CDR2 FNYEAQ. V was clipped by 2 bases and J by 5 bases; unmatched bases: 3. CDR3 length: 16 amino acids.

The gene calls are TRBV7-3 and TRBJ2-7; D is possibly TRBD1 or TRBD2 (5 bases each). The CDR3 loop spans 14 amino acids. The V gene's germline CDR1 is SGHTA and CDR2 FQGTGA. Between the trimmed V and J ends, which lost 5 bases and 0 bases, there was a span of 11 bases. CDR3 in DNA: TGTGCCAGCAGCCCCTACGGGACCTCCTACGAGCAGTACTTC. Encoded protein: CASSPYGTSYEQYF.

The chain has TRBV6-6 and TRBJ2-3; 7 positions match TRBD2. The CDR3 is 12 residues long. Germline CDR1 MNHNY, CDR2 SVGAGI (reference sequence). The V gene end was trimmed by 4 bases and the J gene end by 6 bases; junction bases not matched to a gene: 1. The CDR3 spells CASSFGGDTQYF. In DNA form, the CDR3 reads TGTGCCAGCAGTTTCGGGGGGGATACGCAGTATTTT.

The chain uses TRBV5-5 and TRBJ2-1; D possibly corresponds to TRBD2 (5 bases). The CDR3 totals 13 residues. The V gene's germline CDR1 is SGHKS and CDR2 YYEKEE (reference sequence). Trimming shortened V by 5 bases and J by 6 bases, and 12 bases separated the two germline ends. CDR3 in DNA: TGTGCCAGCAGGACCGGGGTCTTCAATGAGCAGTTCTTC. This codes for CASRTGVFNEQFF.

This chain uses TRBV10-1 with TRBJ2-7; 8 bases line up with TRBD2. This CDR3 has 17 residues. Germline V gives CDR1 WNHNN, CDR2 SYGVQD (reference sequence). The V gene end was trimmed by 1 base and the J gene end by 4 bases; junction bases not matched to a gene: 12. The DNA of the CDR3 is TGCGCCAGCAGTGAGTTGAAGCGGGGGACTAGTCTTTACGAGCAGTACTTC. It yields the protein CASSELKRGTSLYEQYF.

The chain joins TRBV6-5 to TRBJ1-3, with D possibly TRBD1 on 5 matching bases. CDR3 length: 15 residues. The V and J ends lost 4 bases and 3 bases respectively, with 13 bases between them. Per the germline V gene, CDR1 is MNHEY and CDR2 is SVGAGI. CDR3 bases: TGTGCCAGCAGTTCTCGATGGGGGAGTGGAAACACCATATATTTT. Its translation: CASSSRWGSGNTIYF.

This chain connects TRBV3-1 (or the pseudogene TRBV3-2) to TRBJ2-2; unclear D gene. This CDR3 is 13 amino acids long. Germline V gives CDR1 LGHDT, CDR2 YNNKEL (reference sequence). V gave up 2 bases and J gave up 6 bases, with 7 bases separating them. The CDR3 DNA reads TGTGCCAGCAGCCAATCTACAGCCGGGGAGCTGTTTTTT. It translates to CASSQSTAGELFF.

The chain recombines TRBV12-3 or TRBV12-4 with TRBJ1-4; D gene unclear. Trimming removed 3 bases at V and 5 bases at J, with 7 bases between. The CDR3 loop spans 13 amino acids. Here the CDR3 reads CASSFNRNEKLFF. As DNA, the CDR3 is TGTGCCAGCAGTTTTAACCGGAATGAAAAACTGTTTTTT.

The V call is TRBV9, the J call TRBJ2-2; D is unresolved. The CDR3 has 13 residues. CDR1 SGDLS and CDR2 YYNGEE come from the germline V gene. The V gene lost 0 bases and the J gene lost 8 bases, with 8 bases spanning the gap. CDR3 sequence: CASSVDVVGELFF. The CDR3 DNA reads TGTGCCAGCAGCGTAGATGTGGTGGGGGAGCTGTTTTTT.

The chain employs TRBV11-2 and TRBJ1-4; D is undetermined. CDR1 is SGHAT, CDR2 FQNNGV, per germline. V was cut by 6 bases and J by 0 bases, with 14 bases left in between. The CDR3 runs to 16 residues. The CDR3 loop is CASRRGILSTNEKLFF. Written as DNA, the CDR3 is TGTGCCAGCAGGAGAGGAATACTCTCAACTAATGAAAAACTGTTTTTT.

This clone was seen only once. The chain couples TRBV7-9 to TRBJ2-3; D not resolved. Trimming pared 3 bases from V and 4 bases from J, leaving 11 bases between. This CDR3 spans 14 amino acids. Germline V CDR1 and CDR2: SEHNR, FQNEAQ (reference sequence). The CDR3: CASSLYQVADTQYF. CDR3 DNA: TGTGCCAGCAGCTTGTACCAGGTAGCAGATACGCAGTATTTT.

The chain combines TRBV14 with TRBJ2-5; 12 nucleotides line up with TRBD2. This CDR3 contains 17 residues. Looked up from germline, CDR1 is SGHDN and CDR2 is FVKESK. V shed 3 bases, J shed 2 bases, and the junction held 7 bases outside the gene matches. For the CDR3, the DNA is TGTGCCAGCAGCCAGGGCCGACTAGCGGGGGAACAAGAGACCCAGTACTTC. This translates into CASSQGRLAGEQETQYF.

The chain has TRBV9 and TRBJ2-3, with a weak D call TRBD2 (5 bases). Germline V gene data show CDR1 as SGDLS and CDR2 as YYNGEE. This CDR3 is built from 15 residues. The V and J ends lost 3 bases and 2 bases respectively, with 13 bases between them. The CDR3 loop reads CASSGRERHTDTQYF. Here the CDR3 DNA reads TGTGCCAGCAGCGGCCGGGAAAGGCACACAGATACGCAGTATTTT.